The clone carrying this T cell receptor (beta chain) was detected a few times. The data derive from a study of CD8 T cells in Susac syndrome. An input of roughly 0.5 to 1 ug of RNA was subjected to reverse transcription using random hexamers. TCRdb re-called the immunoSEQ multiplex PCR reads with MiXCR, one entry per CDR3 protein. The data show roughly 200,000 distinct CDR3 sequences, around 93% seen once. The CDR3 totals 14 residues. Trimming stripped 5 bases from V and 0 bases from J, with 8 bases between. Germline values: CDR1 GTSNPN, CDR2 SVGIG (reference sequence). The source material was CD4+ T cells from PBMCs. This chain uses TRBV30 with TRBJ2-6; no definite D call. The origin of this receptor is a human donor with multiple sclerosis. CDR3 nucleotide sequence: TGTGCCTGGGACCGATCCTCTGGGGCCAACGTCCTGACTTTC. This codes for CAWDRSSGANVLTF.